This T cell receptor beta chain was recorded in a study of long-term antiretroviral therapy in people with HIV. About this clone itself: What it recognizes is unknown.

Germline V CDR1 and CDR2: SQVTM, ANQGSEA. The CDR3 runs to 11 residues. The ends were cut back, 4 bases at V and 1 base at J, with 2 bases in the middle. Study-wide points: Repertoires in HIV (unlike those of controls) had narrower CDR3 length ranges. Whichever time point was examined, clones expanded before ART dominated the repertoire.

Run at survey level, the immunoSEQ assay was version v3.0. TCRdb's copy holds only in-frame clones and misses some; the assay was immunoSEQ multiplex PCR. The profile shows 15,000 to 20,000 clones, more than 75% of them singletons. The chain couples TRBV29-1 to TRBJ2-1; D gene unclear. This material consisted of unsorted PBMCs, taken 6.9 years after starting antiretroviral therapy. The TCR originated in a man aged 45-60 years with HIV. CDR3 sequence (DNA): TGCAGCGTTGGGTCCTACAATGAGCAGTTCTTC. Its translation is CSVGSYNEQFF.